This TCR beta chain was sequenced during a study of CD8 T cells in Susac syndrome. The CDR3 has 14 amino acids. V shed 5 bases and J 6 bases; nucleotides not matched to a gene: 6. The germline CDR1 and CDR2 sequences are LNHNV and YYDKDF (reference sequence). RNA, at about 0.5 to 1 ug, was reverse transcribed with random hexamers. TCRdb processed the immunoSEQ multiplex PCR reads anew with MiXCR; each CDR3 protein has one entry. The sample consists of 130,000 or so distinct CDR3 sequences, 94% of them appearing once. This clonotype has only one observation. Matched for age and sex, the controls were healthy donors. Negative isolation was applied to CD8+ and CD4+ T cells, and FACS enrichment was applied to TEMRA cells.

The source is a human donor in good health. Sequencing used CD4+ T cells from PBMCs. The chain couples TRBV15 to TRBJ2-7; 11 nucleotides line up with TRBD1. This chain's CDR3 is CATSFGDRGAEQYF. CDR3 bases: TGTGCCACCAGCTTCGGGGACAGGGGGGCCGAGCAGTACTTC.